This T cell receptor (beta chain) was found in a study of shared clonotypes between healthy human individuals. Whole-study results and caveats: In contrast to clonotypes shared by all four donors, non-shared clonotypes had lower generation probabilities.

TCRdb's copy holds only in-frame clones and misses some; the assay was immunoSEQ multiplex PCR. The top ten clones hold 0.1% to 0.15% of a sample with 2 million to 2.5 million clones, approximately 96% of them seen once. The CDR3 contains 14 residues. V was pared by 5 bases and J by 4 bases, with 11 bases between. Germline CDR1 is LNHDA and CDR2 is SQIVND (reference sequence). The donors were adults (healthy and HIV-negative) with no recent acute infections or vaccinations. Adults of Caucasian background living in Nashville, Tennessee made up all donors. Naive CD4+ cells were CD45RA-selected; the remaining cells were memory. A note on this clone: Its antigen is unknown.

This clonotype originated in a man aged 18 to 29 in good health. V is TRBV19 and J is TRBJ2-2; D may be TRBD1 (6 bases). The sequenced material came from naive CD4+ T cells sorted from blood. Subset denoted: CD45RA+ positively selected. CDR3 coding DNA: TGTGCCAGTAGTTCGAGGGGGAGCACCGGGGAGCTGTTTTTT. It translates to CASSSRGSTGELFF.